This TCR beta chain was documented in a study of blood T cells in healthy people across ages. There were at least 6 micrograms of total RNA extracted from every sample. V gave up 1 base and J gave up 4 bases, with 10 bases separating them. The CDR3 is made up of 14 amino acids. The V gene's germline CDR1 is LGHDT and CDR2 YNNKEL (reference sequence). This clonotype was seen only a few times. Sample-barcoded 5' priming and a J-beta primer mix drove a second PCR of roughly 7 to 11 cycles. TCRdb reanalysed the 5' RACE reads using MiXCR and keeps one entry per CDR3 protein. The sample has 910,000 or so distinct CDR3 sequences; 45% to 60% are singletons.

Material for sequencing was blood. The rearrangement uses TRBV3-1 and TRBJ1-1, with D tentatively TRBD1 (6 bases). This receptor was identified in a woman aged 60 to 75 in good health. The CDR3 bases are TGTGCCAGCAGCCAAGGAAGGGGGGGCACTGAAGCTTTCTTT. Its protein product is CASSQGRGGTEAFF.